This T cell receptor (beta chain) was sequenced for a study of graft-versus-host responses after intestinal transplantation. Background on the study: Anti-thymocyte globulin induction, then tacrolimus and steroids for around 3 years, went to all recipients. Study-wide points: Association was observed between peak circulating GvH clone levels and early post-transplant HvG declines. The recipient marrow held GvH clones, and some of them showed up first in ileum or blood. Within the allografts of patients who had graft-donor T cell macrochimerism, graft-versus-host to host-versus-graft clonal ratios were high.

Worth noting for this clone: Its cognate antigen is unknown.

Deletions cut 1 base from V and 5 bases from J, with 12 bases between. Germline CDR1 and CDR2: SGHTA and FQGTGA. The CDR3 is made up of 15 amino acids. Libraries were prepared by immunoSEQ multiplex PCR; TCRdb keeps only in-frame clonotypes and omits some of them. The profile covers roughly 100,000 clones, with 93% appearing a single time and around 1.2% taken by the ten largest. The J gene is TRBJ2-1, the V gene TRBV7-3; D call uncertain. The sequence was obtained from a human donor who received an intestinal transplant. Source: unstimulated CD8+ T cells sorted from spleen or lymph node cells, taken before intestinal transplant. In nucleotides, the CDR3 is TGTGCCAGCAGCTTAATGGTAGGTCCCAACAATGAGCAGTTCTTC. Amino acid sequence: CASSLMVGPNNEQFF.